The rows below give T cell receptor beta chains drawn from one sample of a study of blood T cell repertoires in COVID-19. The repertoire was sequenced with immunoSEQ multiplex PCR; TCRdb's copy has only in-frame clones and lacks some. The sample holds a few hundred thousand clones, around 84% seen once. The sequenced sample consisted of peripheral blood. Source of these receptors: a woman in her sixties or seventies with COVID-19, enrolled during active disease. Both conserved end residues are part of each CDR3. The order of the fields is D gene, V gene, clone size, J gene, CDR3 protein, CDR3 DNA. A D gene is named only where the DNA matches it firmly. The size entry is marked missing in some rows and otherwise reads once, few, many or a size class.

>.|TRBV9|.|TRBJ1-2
CASKSGAEGYTF
TGTGCCAGCAAGTCAGGGGCGGAAGGCTACACCTTC
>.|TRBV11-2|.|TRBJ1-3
CASSFRGVPGNTIYF
TGTGCCAGCAGCTTCCGGGGGGTCCCTGGAAACACCATATATTTT
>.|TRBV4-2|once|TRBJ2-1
CASSQASGRESYNEQFF
TGTGCCAGCAGCCAAGCCTCGGGGCGGGAATCCTACAATGAGCAGTTCTTC
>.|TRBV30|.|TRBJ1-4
CAWSVSGTRGEKLFF
TGTGCCTGGAGTGTATCCGGGACTAGAGGTGAAAAACTGTTTTTT
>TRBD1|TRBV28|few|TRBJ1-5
CASSIDRGENQPQHF
TGTGCCAGCAGCATAGACAGGGGGGAAAATCAGCCCCAGCATTTT
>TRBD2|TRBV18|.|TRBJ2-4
CASSPLPASGSKNIQYF
TGTGCCAGCTCACCGCTCCCGGCTAGCGGCTCCAAAAACATTCAGTACTTC
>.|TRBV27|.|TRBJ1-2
CASSLFQGNYGYTF
TGTGCCAGCAGTTTATTTCAGGGTAACTATGGCTACACCTTC
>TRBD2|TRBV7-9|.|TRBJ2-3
CASSPGLAGGLSTDTQYF
TGTGCCAGCAGCCCGGGACTAGCGGGAGGGTTAAGCACAGATACGCAGTATTTT
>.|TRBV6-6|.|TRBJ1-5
CASTRQGNQPQHF
TGTGCCAGCACCAGACAGGGCAATCAGCCCCAGCATTTT
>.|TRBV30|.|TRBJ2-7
CAWSVLFSGEQYF
TGTGCCTGGAGTGTATTGTTCAGCGGCGAGCAGTACTTC
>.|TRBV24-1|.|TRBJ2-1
CATSDYSQPATYNEQFF
TGTGCCACCAGTGACTACAGCCAACCGGCTACCTACAATGAGCAGTTCTTC
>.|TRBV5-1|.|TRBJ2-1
CASRRLVGEQFF
TGCGCCAGCAGGAGACTAGTTGGGGAGCAGTTCTTC
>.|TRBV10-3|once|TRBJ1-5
CAISEGRGTLTQPQHF
TGTGCCATCAGTGAGGGTAGGGGGACGTTAACTCAGCCCCAGCATTTT
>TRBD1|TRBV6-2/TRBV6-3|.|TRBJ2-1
CASSRGPGQTNEQFF
TGTGCCAGCAGTAGGGGGCCGGGCCAGACCAATGAGCAGTTCTTC
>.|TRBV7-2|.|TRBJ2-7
CASSLAGGSEQYF
TGTGCCAGCAGCTTAGCAGGGGGATCCGAGCAGTACTTC
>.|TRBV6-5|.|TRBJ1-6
CASSYTREGGSPLHF
TGTGCCAGCAGTTACACCCGGGAGGGGGGTTCACCCCTCCACTTT